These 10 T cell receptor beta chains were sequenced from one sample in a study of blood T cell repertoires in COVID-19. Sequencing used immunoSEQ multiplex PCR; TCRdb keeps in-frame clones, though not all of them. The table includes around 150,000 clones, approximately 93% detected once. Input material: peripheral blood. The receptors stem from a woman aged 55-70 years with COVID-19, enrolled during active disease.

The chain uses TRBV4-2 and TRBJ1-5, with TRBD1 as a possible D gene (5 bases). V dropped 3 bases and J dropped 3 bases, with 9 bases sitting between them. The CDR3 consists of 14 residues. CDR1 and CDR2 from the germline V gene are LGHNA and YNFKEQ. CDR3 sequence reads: CASSHGGDNQPQHF. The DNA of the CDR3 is TGTGCCAGCAGCCACGGAGGGGACAATCAGCCCCAGCATTTT.

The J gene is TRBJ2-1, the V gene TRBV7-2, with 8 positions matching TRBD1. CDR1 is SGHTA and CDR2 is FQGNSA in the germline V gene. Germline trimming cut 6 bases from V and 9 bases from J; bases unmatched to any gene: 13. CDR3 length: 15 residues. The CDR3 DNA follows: TGTGCCAGCAGTTCCGGACAGGGTCGGATGAGTGAGCAGTTCTTC. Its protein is CASSSGQGRMSEQFF.

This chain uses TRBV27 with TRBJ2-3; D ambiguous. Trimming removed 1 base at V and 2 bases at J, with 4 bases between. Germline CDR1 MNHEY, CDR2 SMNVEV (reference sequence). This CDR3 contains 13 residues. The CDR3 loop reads CASSLWATDTQYF. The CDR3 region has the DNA TGTGCCAGCAGTTTATGGGCCACAGATACGCAGTATTTT.

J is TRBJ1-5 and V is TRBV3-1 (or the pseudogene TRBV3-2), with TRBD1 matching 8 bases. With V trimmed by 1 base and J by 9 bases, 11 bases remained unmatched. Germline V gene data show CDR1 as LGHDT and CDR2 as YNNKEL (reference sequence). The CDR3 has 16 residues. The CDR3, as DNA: TGTGCCAGCAGCCAAGCGGCAGGGGGCGCTGGGGTGCCCCAGCATTTT. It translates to CASSQAAGGAGVPQHF.

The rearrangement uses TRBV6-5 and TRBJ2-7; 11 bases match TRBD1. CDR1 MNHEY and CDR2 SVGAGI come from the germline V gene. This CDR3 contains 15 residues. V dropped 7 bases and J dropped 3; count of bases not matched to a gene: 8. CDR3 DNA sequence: TGTGCCAGCAAAACTTATGGGACAGGGGGCTACGAGCAGTACTTC. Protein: CASKTYGTGGYEQYF.

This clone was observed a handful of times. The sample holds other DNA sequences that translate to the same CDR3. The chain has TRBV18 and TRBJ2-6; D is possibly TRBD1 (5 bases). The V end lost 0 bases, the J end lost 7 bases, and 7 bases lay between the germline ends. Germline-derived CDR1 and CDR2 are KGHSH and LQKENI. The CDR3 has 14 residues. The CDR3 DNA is TGTGCCAGCTCACCACCTCAGGGAGCCAACGTCCTGACTTTC. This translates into CASSPPQGANVLTF.

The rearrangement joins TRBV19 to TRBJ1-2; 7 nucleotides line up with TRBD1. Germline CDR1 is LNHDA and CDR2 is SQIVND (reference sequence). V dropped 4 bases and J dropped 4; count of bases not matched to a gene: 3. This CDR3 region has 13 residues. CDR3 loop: CASSTGTVYGYTF. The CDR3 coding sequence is TGTGCCAGTAGTACAGGGACAGTCTATGGCTACACCTTC.

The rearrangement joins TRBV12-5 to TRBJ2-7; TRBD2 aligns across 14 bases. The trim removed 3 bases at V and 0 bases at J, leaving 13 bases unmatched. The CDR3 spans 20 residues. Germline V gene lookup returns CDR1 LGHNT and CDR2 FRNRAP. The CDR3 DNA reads TGTGCTAGTGGTTTTCGGACGGGACTAGCGGGGGCGCGCGACTCCTACGAGCAGTACTTC. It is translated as CASGFRTGLAGARDSYEQYF.

The CDR3, as DNA: TGTGCCAGCAGCCCTGTAGCAGGGGGCATCGGAAAACTGTTTTTT. Encoded protein: CASSPVAGGIGKLFF. The rearrangement uses TRBV7-9 and TRBJ1-4; 8 bases are shared with TRBD1. Germline loops: CDR1 SEHNR, CDR2 FQNEAQ (reference sequence). This CDR3 spans 15 amino acids. J was trimmed by 10 bases and V by 5 bases; bases with no gene match: 12. The full variable domain, completed using reference TRBV7-9 and TRBJ1-4, is DTGVSQNPRHKITKRGQNVTFRCDPISEHNRLYWYRQTLGQGPEFLTYFQNEAQLEKSRLLSDRFSAERPKGSFSTLEIQRTEQGDSAMYLCASSPVAGGIGKLFFGSGTQLSVL.

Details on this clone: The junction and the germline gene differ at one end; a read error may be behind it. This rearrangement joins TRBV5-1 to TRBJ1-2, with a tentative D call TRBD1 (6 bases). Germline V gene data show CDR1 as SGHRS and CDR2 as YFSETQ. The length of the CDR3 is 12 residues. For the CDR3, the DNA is TGCGCCAGCAGCCAAGAGGACAGTCTTGTTCGCTTC. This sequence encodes CASSQEDSLVRF.